Sequencing of this TCR beta chain was carried out in a study of shared clonotypes between healthy human individuals (TCRdb year 2020). Regarding the research as a whole: The cohort comprised a couple of women and a few men aged 18 to 49 years. For each donor, three plates each were used for CD4 naive and CD4 memory, two plates were used for CD8 naive, and one plate was used for CD8 memory. To estimate repertoire size and how much clonotypes are shared between individuals, the study performed deep sequencing of blood TCR repertoires from roughly five healthy adults. To increase sequencing depth and limit assay-specific biases, TCR repertoire library preparation and sequencing were carried out by different laboratories using diverse techniques. Each donor's leukapheresis produced roughly between roughly 0.94 and 9.5 billion PBMCs.

The cysteine opens and the phenylalanine closes a CDR3 of 15 amino acids. The CDR3 DNA has 45 bases and is translated from base 1. Trimming takes 4 bases from V and 6 bases from J, and the germline ends sit 15 bases apart. From a lookup of the germline V gene, CDR1 and CDR2 are MNHNS and SASEGT. The donors were healthy, HIV-negative adults who had no recently reported acute infections or vaccinations. Every donor was a Caucasian adult residing in Nashville, Tennessee, USA. CD4+ T cells were enriched through magnetic negative selection, after which naive cells were positively selected on CD45RA and the remaining negative fraction served as the memory subset. After blood collection by leukapheresis, PBMCs were isolated using Ficoll-Histopaque density gradient centrifugation and then cryopreserved in the vapor phase of liquid nitrogen. Analytical flow cytometry was used to check the purity and quantity of each magnetically sorted T cell population. Each sorted fraction had its genomic DNA isolated and then quantified by UV absorbance on a Nanodrop 2000c.

A note on this clone: Its antigen remains undetermined. Qualities for individual bases were not recorded, and no much larger clone is one base off.

Using the deep immunoSEQ assay, TCR CDR3 regions were amplified from genomic DNA by multiplex PCR. Genomic DNA extracted from each cell subset was distributed evenly over all wells of several immunoSEQ 96-well plates, and each plate served as one replicate. For sorted subsets, about 0.2 ug genomic DNA, equal to about 30,000 T cell genomes, was loaded into each replicate PCR. Purified libraries were quantified with a Qubit 3.0 fluorometer, sized on a Bioanalyzer 2100, and re-quantified with the KAPA Library Quantification kit. Every immunoSEQ 96-well plate was sequenced on a separate single-read 150-cycle Illumina NextSeq 550 flow cell. In the paper's pipeline: Because only junctional sequences without quality scores were contained in the immunoSEQ output, filtering matching that applied to full-length reads could not be performed. To assign V/J genes and CDR3, sequences were annotated using PyIR, a Python wrapper for IgBLAST v1.9, with IMGT germline references. Reads were removed for weak V/J assignments (E-value above 1e-6), missing CDR3, stop codons, out-of-frame junctions, or ambiguous translated residues. V3J clonotypes were defined as sequences sharing an identical inferred V gene, J gene, and CDR3 amino acid sequence. The percentage overlap between two repertoires was calculated by dividing the number of shared unique clonotypes by the size of the smaller repertoire. Richness of each repertoire was evaluated using RTK rarefaction, the Chao1 estimator, and Recon v2.1 estimates of unobserved clonotypes. For all TCRbeta clonotypes obtained by the gDNA method from a handful of donors, generation probabilities were computed with OLGA. TCRdb holds this immuneACCESS table with in-frame rearrangements only. Some clones are missing; in checked studies, unresolved V genes explain under half, and the rest has no known cause. V, J and clone size derive from that table, while D and trimming were established from the DNA sequence. In all, the sample holds 950,000 to 1,300,000 clones, and roughly 80% of those were seen once. The leading ten clones occupy approximately 1.5% of the sample.

The investigation overall reported the following: Pairwise subsampling indicated that sequencing depth was expected to affect the degree of clonotype sharing among donors. Higher generation probabilities were observed for clonotypes shared by all four sorted-subset donors than for non-shared clonotypes. Across a handful of donors, around 5.4% of naive CD4, around 3.5% of naive CD8, about 2% of memory CD4, and roughly 0.4% of memory CD8 clonotypes were shared. Naive subsets generally had larger estimated clonotype richness than memory subsets. Sampling was restricted to blood, and TCR repertoires in tissues likely differ from the TCR repertoires found in blood. The genetic and exposure-history diversity represented was limited by the small number of donors. Even with the large sequencing depth, rarefaction of the sorted-subset datasets indicated that sequencing was incomplete.

The chain is made from TRBV6-1 and TRBJ2-2; there is no confident call for the D gene. The clonotype originates from a man aged 18 to 30 in good health. Sequenced input: memory CD4+ T cells sorted from blood. The sample's cell subset or site label, in plain terms: CD45RA-negative fraction. The nucleotide sequence is TGTGCCAGCAGTGGTCGATGGGGTTCGGCCGGGGAGCTGTTTTTT. Protein translation: CASSGRWGSAGELFF.